This entry features one T cell receptor beta chain sequence. Its antigen is not yet known. Base qualities are not at hand, and no much larger clone is one base apart. The record originates from a study of technical replicates of blood from several donors (dated by TCRdb to about 2017). From the cysteine through the phenylalanine, the CDR3 covers 16 amino acids. Here the CDR3 DNA is all that survives: 48 bases in frame from base 1. Taken from the germline V gene, the CDR1 and CDR2 loops are SGDLS and YYNGEE. The germline ends are 12 bases apart after V is trimmed by 0 bases and J by 1 base. The library was made by the immunoSEQ multiplex PCR assay. The table comes from immuneACCESS by way of TCRdb, which keeps in-frame sequences with V and J called. Part of the clones is missing from these tables; in studies checked, under half for an unresolved V gene and the rest for unknown reasons. The sample has tens of thousands of clones on record, 90% to 95% of them singletons. Under 5% of the sample comes from the top ten.

Rearrangement joined TRBV9 to TRBJ2-3; the D gene is possibly TRBD2, with 6 bases matching. The source is a human donor in good health. Some clones in this sample may be carry-over from other donors' samples. The sequenced material came from PBMCs. CDR3 loop: CASSVEGSGRTDTQYF. The DNA sequence follows: TGTGCCAGCAGCGTAGAGGGTAGCGGACGCACAGATACGCAGTATTTT.